The sequence of this T cell receptor (beta chain) was determined in a study of T cell responses to AZD1222 COVID-19 vaccine. The wider study: Second-dose intervals of approximately 4 or approximately 12 weeks were pooled. Study results and limitations: A reported finding is that nearly half of spike-specific TCRs target unmutated variant regions.

Clones were sequenced by immunoSEQ multiplex PCR, and TCRdb holds only the in-frame ones, with some missing. The sample lists approximately 110,000 clones, 80% to 85% occurring once. As concerns this clone: Its antigen is still unknown.

CDR3 length: 12 residues. Per germline, CDR1 MDHEN and CDR2 SYDVKM. The ends were cut back, 5 bases at V and 8 bases at J, with 12 bases in the middle. The starting material was peripheral blood, obtained on day 0 of AZD1222 vaccination. The clonotype comes from an adult in good health. The chain combines TRBV28 with TRBJ1-2; no clear D gene. As DNA, the CDR3 is TGTGCCAGCAGTCAGACACCGATAGGCTACACCTTC. Its translation: CASSQTPIGYTF.